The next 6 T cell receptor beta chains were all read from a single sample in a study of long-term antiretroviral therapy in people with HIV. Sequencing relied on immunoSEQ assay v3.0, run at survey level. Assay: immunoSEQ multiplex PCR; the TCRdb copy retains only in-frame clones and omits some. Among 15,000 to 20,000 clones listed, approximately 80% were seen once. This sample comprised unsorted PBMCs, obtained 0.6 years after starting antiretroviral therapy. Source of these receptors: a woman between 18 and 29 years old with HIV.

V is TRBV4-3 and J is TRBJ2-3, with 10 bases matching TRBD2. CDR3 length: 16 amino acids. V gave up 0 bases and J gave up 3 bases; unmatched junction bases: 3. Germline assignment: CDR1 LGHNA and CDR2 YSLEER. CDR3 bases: TGCGCCAGCAGCCAAGATTTAGCGGGGGGAACAGATACGCAGTATTTT. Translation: CASSQDLAGGTDTQYF.

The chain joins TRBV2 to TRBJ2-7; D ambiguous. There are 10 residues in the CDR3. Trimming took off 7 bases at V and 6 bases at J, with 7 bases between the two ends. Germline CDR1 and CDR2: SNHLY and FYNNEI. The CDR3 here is CASNVGEQYF. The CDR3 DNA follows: TGTGCCAGCAATGTTGGCGAGCAGTACTTC.

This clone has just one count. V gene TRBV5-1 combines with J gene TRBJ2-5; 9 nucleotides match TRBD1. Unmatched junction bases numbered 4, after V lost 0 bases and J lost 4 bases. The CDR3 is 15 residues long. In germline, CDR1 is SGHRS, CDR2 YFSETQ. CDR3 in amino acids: CASSLARQGGETQYF. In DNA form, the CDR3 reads TGCGCCAGCAGCTTGGCCCGACAGGGGGGAGAGACCCAGTACTTC.

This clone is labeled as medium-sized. CDR3 coding DNA: TGTGCCAGCAGCTTTCGGACAGAGGCTTTCTTT. This gives the protein CASSFRTEAFF. The chain couples TRBV7-2 to TRBJ1-1, with D possibly matching TRBD1 (6 bases). The germline V and J ends were trimmed by 3 bases and 11 bases, with 10 bases remaining between them. This CDR3 comprises 11 residues. Germline lookup yields CDR1 SGHTA and CDR2 FQGNSA. The full variable domain, with the rest looked up from reference TRBV7-2 and TRBJ1-1, is GAGVSQSPSNKVTEKGKDVELRCDPISGHTALYWYRQSLGQGLEFLIYFQGNSAPDKSGLPSDRFSAERTGGSVSTLTIQRTQQEDSAVYLCASSFRTEAFFGQGTRLTVV.

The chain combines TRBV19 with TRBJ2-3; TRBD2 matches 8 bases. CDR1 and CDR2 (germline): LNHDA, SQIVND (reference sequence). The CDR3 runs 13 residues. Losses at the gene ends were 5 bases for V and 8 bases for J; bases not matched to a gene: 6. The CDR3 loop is CASSPGLAGTQYF. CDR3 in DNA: TGTGCCAGTAGTCCCGGACTAGCCGGTACGCAGTATTTT.

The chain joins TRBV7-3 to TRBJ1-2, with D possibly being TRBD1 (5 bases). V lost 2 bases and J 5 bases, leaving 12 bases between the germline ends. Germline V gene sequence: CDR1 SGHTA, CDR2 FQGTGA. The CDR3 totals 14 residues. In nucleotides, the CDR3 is TGTGCCAGCAGCTTAGACAGATGGGCTTATGGCTACACCTTC. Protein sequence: CASSLDRWAYGYTF.